These T cell receptor beta chains were read from a single sample in a study of beta chain features in type 1 diabetes. Generated by immunoSEQ multiplex PCR, the TCRdb table keeps only in-frame clones and is missing some. The repertoire holds just over 150,000 clones, with 11% as singletons. The sequenced material came from central memory CD4+ T cells from blood. The receptors were gathered from a man younger than 35 in good health. The conserved cysteine and the conserved F or W are not part of the CDR3 here.

V,J,CDR3
TRBV14,TRBJ2-1,ASSSSVEQF
TRBV28,TRBJ2-3,ASSRSATDTQY
TRBV7-9,TRBJ1-2,ASSSQGDGYT
TRBV4-3,TRBJ2-3,ASSRGPRTDTQY
TRBV28,TRBJ2-1,ASSLKWGYYNEQF
TRBV7-9,TRBJ2-5,ASSLGAGLQETQY
TRBV4-2,TRBJ2-7,ASSQASGGAGSYEQY
TRBV28,TRBJ2-7,ASRSGTGLEQY
TRBV6-6,TRBJ2-5,ASSLQGGQY
TRBV7-2,TRBJ2-7,ASSPAQGLGYEQY
TRBV11-1,TRBJ2-7,ASQDGSTYEQY
TRBV28,TRBJ2-1,ASSPYPGTGQF
TRBV29-1,TRBJ2-6,SALGGRAGANVLT
TRBV28,TRBJ2-7,ASSSGSYEQY
TRBV7-2,TRBJ2-5,ASSTGTSKETQY
TRBV28,TRBJ1-2,ASSPSNYGYT
TRBV14,TRBJ1-6,ASSQGPYSPLH
TRBV11-1,TRBJ2-7,ASSLGLEQY
TRBV9,TRBJ1-4,ASSVTTGREKLF
TRBV7-3,TRBJ2-1,ASSLTGYNEQF
TRBV2,TRBJ2-1,ASRVTSGRSFSNEQF
TRBV4-3,TRBJ2-5,ASSPSGKETQY
TRBV2,TRBJ2-7,ASNPYEQY
TRBV30,TRBJ2-7,AWSARTGSYEQY
TRBV6-1,TRBJ1-1,ASSAPRRGVRTEAF
TRBV29-1,TRBJ1-2,SVPGPLNYGYT
TRBV6-5,TRBJ1-1,ASAGRNTEAF
TRBV6-5,TRBJ2-7,ASSFSTGDSYEQY
TRBV7-2,TRBJ1-1,ASSLYRDSEAF
TRBV10-3,TRBJ1-4,AISPNRANEKLF
TRBV7-6,TRBJ1-2,ASSLVGGFGSFYGYT
TRBV7-9,TRBJ2-1,ASSSGLQIDYNEQF
TRBV6-7,TRBJ2-3,ASSDNRGGVLSTDTQY
TRBV5-1,TRBJ2-3,ASSGGTTDTQY
TRBV30,TRBJ1-3,AINGAGNTIY
TRBV4-2,TRBJ2-3,ASSPRQGTDTQY
TRBV28,TRBJ1-1,ASSSPGGNTEAF
TRBV7-8,TRBJ1-4,ASSWDRTNEKLF
TRBV7-9,TRBJ1-1,ASSSMGQLNTEAF
TRBV7-3,TRBJ2-7,ASSLRGDRTYEQY
TRBV30,TRBJ1-2,AWWKLANYGYT
TRBV7-2,TRBJ2-2,ASSWASGRTTGELF
TRBV5-4,TRBJ2-3,ASSRGPAGATDTQY
TRBV5-6,TRBJ1-2,ASSGRDRDHYGYT
TRBV7-9,TRBJ2-5,ASRARAKETQY
TRBV7-6,TRBJ2-5,ASSRPGQTETQY
TRBV19,TRBJ1-6,ASTGTGGSPLH